The 7 T cell receptor beta chains in this list originate from one sample, sequenced in a study of shared clonotypes between healthy human individuals (dated by TCRdb to 2020 to 2022). Library preparation used the immunoSEQ multiplex PCR assay. In TCRdb, the immuneACCESS table is reduced to in-frame sequences with V and J assigned. These tables do not hold every clone; where another copy was compared, an unresolved V gene accounts for under half, and the others remain unexplained. The sample table contains 2 million to 2.5 million clones; only one count was recorded for 90% to 95% of them. The top ten constitute 1.5% to 2% of the sample. CD8 naive samples were CD45RO-negative cells positively selected for CCR7, giving a CD45RA+CCR7+ population that excluded TemRA cells. Sequenced: naive CD8+ T cells from PBMCs. According to the study, the label for this sample's cell subset or site signals: CD45RA+CCR7+. These TCRs come from a young man in good health. Some clones in this sample may be carry-over from other donors' samples.

The gene calls are TRBV2 and TRBJ2-1; 7 bases map to TRBD1. This CDR3 is 13 amino acids long. Germline V lookup: CDR1 SNHLY, CDR2 FYNNEI. Trimming took 10 bases from V and 8 from J; bases not matched to a gene: 11. The CDR3 region is CAIIRQGRDEQFF. DNA of the CDR3: TGTGCCATCATAAGACAGGGTCGCGATGAGCAGTTCTTC.

The chain combines TRBV19 with TRBJ1-2; 7 positions agree with TRBD1. Germline V lookup: CDR1 LNHDA, CDR2 SQIVND (reference sequence). V gave up 5 bases and J gave up 4 bases; unmatched junction bases: 4. CDR3 size: 13 residues. The DNA of the CDR3 is TGTGCCAGTAGTCCCCGGGACAGCTATGGCTACACCTTC. Protein: CASSPRDSYGYTF.

The J gene is TRBJ1-4, the V gene TRBV18; D is perhaps TRBD1 (6 bases). The CDR3 extends over 18 amino acids. Germline V gene lookup returns CDR1 KGHSH and CDR2 LQKENI. Trimming removed 3 bases from V and 0 bases from J, with 17 bases in between. The CDR3 coding sequence is TGTGCCAGCTCACCTCCGGGACACATCTTTGCAACTAATGAAAAACTGTTTTTT. Protein product: CASSPPGHIFATNEKLFF.

This clone was seen a single time. The chain combines TRBV7-9 with TRBJ2-7, with D possibly being TRBD1 (6 bases). Trimming took off 2 bases at V and 0 bases at J, with 8 bases between the two ends. Germline lookup yields CDR1 SEHNR and CDR2 FQNEAQ (reference sequence). This CDR3 has 14 amino acids. CDR3 sequence: CASSLSQGSYEQYF. The CDR3 coding sequence is TGTGCCAGCAGCTTATCACAGGGCTCCTACGAGCAGTACTTC.

Remarks on this clone: This CDR3 is also generated by other DNA sequences in the sample. This chain joins TRBV28 and TRBJ2-1; no clear D gene. The germline V gene encodes CDR1 MDHEN and CDR2 SYDVKM. The CDR3 is 13 residues long. The V gene lost 7 bases and the J gene lost 4 bases, with 11 bases spanning the gap. This CDR3 is CASTLRGYNEQFF. Here the CDR3 DNA reads TGTGCCAGCACGCTCCGTGGGTACAATGAGCAGTTCTTC.

The V and J genes are TRBV2 and TRBJ2-1; 9 bases fit TRBD1. Per germline, CDR1 SNHLY and CDR2 FYNNEI. With V trimmed by 6 bases and J by 7 bases, 7 bases remained unmatched. The CDR3 runs 14 residues. In DNA form, the CDR3 reads TGTGCCAGCAGGGCCGGGACAGGGAAGAATGAGCAGTTCTTC. Protein sequence: CASRAGTGKNEQFF.

This chain links TRBV18 with TRBJ2-5, with TRBD1 identical over 9 bases. V was pared by 8 bases and J by 5 bases, with 18 bases of the junction left unmatched. Germline assignment: CDR1 KGHSH and CDR2 LQKENI. CDR3 length: 17 amino acids. CDR3 sequence reads: CASTLTLRGQGVETQYF. Here the CDR3 DNA reads TGTGCCAGCACCTTAACCCTCCGGGGACAGGGTGTGGAGACCCAGTACTTC.